The rows below give T cell receptor beta chains drawn from one sample of a study of T cells and Merkel cell carcinoma outcomes. Measured with immunoSEQ multiplex PCR; TCRdb has only the in-frame clones, and not every one. The repertoire holds thousands of clones, with around 84% as singletons. The source material was tumor tissue from Merkel cell carcinoma. Receptors were obtained from a human donor with Merkel cell carcinoma. CDR3s include the opening cysteine and the closing phenylalanine or tryptophan. D genes are given only for firm matches. Only part of the rows carry a size: once, few, many, or a class if the clone is expanded.

D gene | clone size | J gene | V gene | CDR3 protein | CDR3 DNA
- | once | TRBJ2-6 | TRBV29-1 | CSVAWGAGANVLTF | TGCAGCGTTGCCTGGGGTGCTGGGGCCAACGTCCTGACTTTC
- | - | TRBJ1-1 | TRBV7-8 | CASSPGRAPTGF | TGTGCTAGCAGCCCCGGCAGGGCCCCCACGGGATTT
TRBD2 | - | TRBJ2-7 | TRBV5-1 | CASSGSSGSQGEQYF | TGCGCCAGCAGCGGATCTAGCGGGAGCCAGGGGGAGCAGTACTTC
- | - | TRBJ1-5 | TRBV27 | CASRRTGQGPQHF | TGTGCCAGCAGGCGTACTGGTCAGGGGCCCCAGCATTTT
TRBD2 | - | TRBJ2-1 | TRBV9 | CANSVGRLAVYNEQFF | TGTGCCAACAGCGTAGGGCGGCTAGCGGTTTACAATGAGCAGTTCTTC
TRBD2 | - | TRBJ2-1 | TRBV4-2 | CASSPVTSGATNEQFF | TGTGCCAGCAGCCCGGTGACTAGCGGGGCGACTAATGAGCAGTTCTTC
TRBD1 | - | TRBJ2-1 | TRBV2 | CASSRGTGGPYNEQFF | TGTGCCAGCAGTAGGGGGACAGGGGGGCCCTACAATGAGCAGTTCTTC
TRBD2 | - | TRBJ2-5 | TRBV2 | CASLPLAGETQYF | TGTGCCAGCCTACCACTAGCGGGAGAGACCCAGTACTTC
- | - | TRBJ1-6 | TRBV19 | CASSMSYSNSPLHF | TGTGCCAGTAGTATGAGTTACAGTAATTCACCCCTCCACTTT
- | - | TRBJ2-5 | TRBV18 | CASSPRGSEETQYF | TGTGCCAGCTCACCTCGGGGGAGCGAAGAGACCCAGTACTTC
TRBD1 | - | TRBJ2-7 | TRBV5-1 | CASSRTGDSYEQYF | TGCGCCAGCAGCCGGACAGGGGACTCCTACGAGCAGTACTTC
- | - | TRBJ2-7 | TRBV6-5 | CASSLRGPSSYEQYF | TGTGCCAGCAGTTTGCGGGGTCCAAGCTCCTACGAGCAGTACTTC
- | - | TRBJ2-2 | TRBV25-1 | CASSDHRVSGTGELFF | TGTGCCAGCAGTGACCACAGGGTATCGGGCACCGGGGAGCTGTTTTTT
- | - | TRBJ2-2 | TRBV10-3 | CAISESGPGELFF | TGTGCCATCAGTGAGTCGGGGCCCGGGGAGCTGTTTTTT
- | - | TRBJ2-5 | TRBV9 | CASSRLETQYF | TGTGCCAGCAGCAGGTTAGAGACCCAGTACTTC
TRBD1 | - | TRBJ2-7 | TRBV15 | CATSRDRGPYEQYF | TGTGCCACCAGCAGGGACAGGGGACCCTACGAGCAGTACTTC
TRBD1 | - | TRBJ1-1 | TRBV6-6 | CASRPRQGNTEAFF | TGTGCCAGCAGACCCAGACAGGGCAACACTGAAGCTTTCTTT
- | - | TRBJ2-7 | TRBV27 | CASSPPGLSYEQYF | TGTGCCAGCAGTCCCCCGGGGTTAAGCTACGAGCAGTACTTC
- | - | TRBJ1-5 | TRBV28 | CASSLPRGPQHF | TGTGCCAGCAGTTTACCGAGGGGCCCCCAGCATTTT
- | - | TRBJ1-2 | TRBV29-1 | CSVNPGRADGYTF | TGCAGCGTGAACCCGGGACGAGCTGATGGCTACACCTTC
- | few | TRBJ2-1 | TRBV7-8 | CASSTSPNEQFF | TGTGCCAGCAGCACCAGCCCTAATGAGCAGTTCTTC
TRBD1 | - | TRBJ2-7 | TRBV27 | CASSLSRGQGAEQYF | TGTGCCAGCAGTTTATCTCGGGGACAGGGGGCAGAGCAGTACTTC
TRBD1 | - | TRBJ1-1 | TRBV11-2 | CASSPRQGWDTEAFF | TGTGCCAGCAGCCCGAGACAGGGATGGGACACTGAAGCTTTCTTT
- | - | TRBJ1-6 | TRBV10-3 | CAISTGLGSPLHF | TGTGCCATCAGCACAGGGTTGGGTTCACCCCTCCACTTT
- | - | TRBJ1-4 | TRBV5-3 | CARSRRQGNEKLFF | TGTGCCAGAAGCAGGAGGCAGGGGAATGAAAAACTGTTTTTT
TRBD1 | - | TRBJ1-4 | TRBV6-1 | CASSVPGGRREKLFF | TGTGCCAGCAGTGTACCAGGGGGCCGGCGGGAAAAACTGTTTTTT
TRBD2 | - | TRBJ2-5 | TRBV7-9 | CASSFPTSGEETQYF | TGTGCCAGCAGCTTCCCGACTAGCGGTGAAGAGACCCAGTACTTC
TRBD2 | - | TRBJ2-3 | TRBV11-2 | CASSLRTSGGPTTQYF | TGTGCCAGCAGCCTCCGGACTAGCGGGGGCCCTACCACGCAGTATTTT
- | - | TRBJ2-5 | TRBV10-1 | CASSAGNQEIQYF | TGCGCCAGCAGTGCTGGGAACCAAGAGATCCAGTACTTC
- | - | TRBJ1-6 | TRBV18 | CASSPGGLENSPLHF | TGTGCCAGCTCACCAGGGGGTCTAGAGAATTCACCCCTCCACTTT
- | - | TRBJ1-2 | TRBV10-2 | CASWANYGYTF | TGCGCCAGCTGGGCTAACTATGGCTACACCTTC
- | few | TRBJ1-5 | TRBV4-1 | CASSQEERSHQPQHF | TGCGCCAGCAGCCAAGAAGAACGTTCACATCAGCCCCAGCATTTT
- | - | TRBJ1-1 | TRBV28 | CASSFGFMNTEAFF | TGTGCCAGCAGTTTTGGGTTCATGAACACTGAAGCTTTCTTT
- | - | TRBJ1-2 | TRBV5-1 | CASSSGTKGNGYTF | TGCGCCAGCAGCAGCGGGACTAAGGGTAATGGCTACACCTTC
- | - | TRBJ2-3 | TRBV30 | CAWRIAAPRKQYF | TGTGCCTGGAGAATAGCAGCCCCCCGAAAGCAGTATTTT
TRBD1 | - | TRBJ1-1 | TRBV19 | CASRLGQLNTEAFF | TGTGCCAGTAGGCTGGGACAGCTGAACACTGAAGCTTTCTTT
- | - | TRBJ2-7 | TRBV9 | CASNRDLLSYEQYF | TGTGCCAGCAACCGGGACCTCCTCTCCTACGAGCAGTACTTC
TRBD2 | - | TRBJ2-7 | TRBV14 | CASSQDRTSGYYEQYF | TGTGCCAGCAGCCAAGATAGGACTAGCGGATACTACGAACAGTACTTC
- | - | TRBJ1-1 | TRBV28 | CASRILQGDTEAFF | TGTGCCAGCAGGATACTCCAGGGAGACACTGAAGCTTTCTTT
- | - | TRBJ2-1 | TRBV30 | CAWSSGGNEQFF | TGTGCCTGGAGTTCAGGGGGGAATGAGCAGTTCTTC
TRBD1 | - | TRBJ1-4 | TRBV28 | CASSPSGQGRRAEKLFF | TGTGCCAGCAGTCCCTCGGGACAGGGAAGGAGGGCTGAAAAACTGTTTTTT